This TCR beta chain was sequenced in a study of cytomegalovirus exposure and HLA in healthy donors (dated by TCRdb to the late 2010s). Turning to the overall study: An earlier analysis of several hundred of the donors reported approximately 270 Gb of sequence data and some 120 million unique TCR beta sequences from 150 million to 200 million T cells. An early release covering over 500 HLA-typed donors comprised about 310 gigabases of sequencing data and around 80 million unique TCR sequences. The genetic ancestry cluster associated with self-reported Caucasian donors included 81% of the 398 genotyped donors. The study aimed to test whether signatures of past pathogen exposure could be identified by cataloging public T cell receptors. The T cell repertoires of 666 subjects were profiled by immunosequencing and related to cytomegalovirus serostatus. Besides the first cohort of some 670 subjects, a separate validation cohort made up of 120 different subjects was used. To predict cytomegalovirus infection status, the study combined high-throughput TCR immunosequencing, statistical association of individual TCRs with disease status, and machine learning. To study patterns of TCR occurrence, a later analysis re-analyzed previously published TCR beta repertoires from 666 donors and added high-resolution HLA genotyping. The later analysis used no new phenotypic data to find candidate immune exposures, relying instead on TCR beta sequences and their occurrence across donors. An earlier analysis of 450 to 750 of the donors used high-throughput TCR beta sequencing to judge whether each TCR beta V gene segment behaved as functional or pseudogenic. Donor age, sex, ethnicity and CMV serostatus were collected together with the repertoire data. In a later genetic analysis, genome-wide SNP genotypes for about 55% of the roughly 670 donors were used, and that subset was treated as a discovery cohort. Every discovery cohort repertoire had been produced on one sequencing platform. HLA typing included class I and class II loci at four-digit resolution. The number of donors typed differed by locus, with roughly 620-640 for A, B, C, DRB1 and DQB1, more than 500 for DQA1, over 600 for DPA1, and around 450 for DPB1. Roughly 5 DR-DQ haplotypes were handled as single units for association and clustering, since linkage in the cohort was strong. On average, about 240,000 unique TCR beta nucleotide sequences were sequenced per donor among 300 to 500 genotyped donors of the cohort, with about 19% of those sequences being non-productive.

The cohort consisted of 600 or so healthy bone marrow donors. All cohort members were sampled while nominally healthy, although unrecorded immune exposures were likely present. The donor was CMV seropositive and belonged to the group of over 250 seropositive cohort members. A peripheral blood sample was collected from each donor, and TCR beta sequencing was performed on peripheral blood mononuclear cells. The Qiagen DNeasy Blood Extraction Kit was used to extract genomic DNA from the blood cell samples. The CDR3 goes from the cysteine to the phenylalanine over 15 residues. The DNA shown is the 45-base CDR3, in frame from base 1. The junction shows trimming of 9 bases on V and 9 bases on J, and the gene matches do not reach 14 bases of it. The germline V gene specifies SGHVS as CDR1 and FQNEAQ as CDR2. Library preparation was by the immunoSEQ multiplex PCR assay. For the multiplex PCR, a mixture combining 60 forward primers for TCR Vbeta segments and 13 reverse primers for TCR Jbeta segments was used. Amplification of the CDR3 region of rearranged TCR beta genes was performed with a multiplex PCR assay on genomic DNA. The amplified TCR beta libraries were sequenced on the Illumina HiSeq System as 87-base-pair reads. As for the original processing: Across the 670 or so repertoires, a later analysis counted roughly 77 million unique TCR beta chains, 9.5 million to 13 million of which were shared by at least two donors. To remove PCR and sequencing errors, raw reads were error-corrected and collapsed into unique sequences using a nearest-neighbor algorithm that merged closely related sequences. To assign V, D and J gene segments, CDR3 sequences were aligned to IMGT reference sequences. For a sequence to be retained, a match of at least six nucleotides to both a V gene segment and a J gene segment was required. A rearrangement counted as productive if the CDR3 had no stop codons and remained in frame with V and J, and every other rearrangement counted as non-productive. Following IMGT convention, CDR3 was defined as the stretch from the second conserved V-encoded cysteine to the conserved J-encoded phenylalanine. Sequences without an unambiguous match to a single V gene segment were excluded from the earlier analysis of 450 to 650 of the donors. In an earlier analysis of some 590 of the donors, a V segment was called functional when productive rearrangements were above 56.7%, and segregating when the standard deviation between donors exceeded 5%. To diagnose cytomegalovirus status from the catalog of TCR beta chain sequences, a statistical classification framework was built. V and J gene assignment, in a later analysis, came from comparing TCR nucleotide sequences with IMGT/GENE-DB human TR gene sequences. In a later analysis, CDR3 sequences and most-parsimonious VDJ recombination scenarios were assigned using the TCRdist pipeline. In a later analysis, each TCR beta chain was defined by its CDR3 amino acid sequence together with its V-gene family, and reads lacking a unique V-gene family were excluded. To address suspected cross-contamination and a sequencing artifact, a later analysis removed over 500 highly shared, low-generation-probability nucleotide sequences. A later analysis calculated a clonal expansion index for each public chain from normalized within-repertoire ranks of inferred template counts. A later analysis computed generation probabilities with a VDJ recombination model fitted to out-of-frame rearrangements, and checked the results against IGoR. In a later analysis, TCR-TCR, TCR-HLA and TCR-CMV co-occurrence was scored with hypergeometric tests, and a repertoire-size bias correction was applied to TCR pairs. To estimate false discovery rates, a later analysis permuted the HLA or CMV assignments 20 times. A later analysis grouped co-occurring TCRs with DBSCAN, adding TCRdist sequence similarity when clustering within HLA-allele-positive subsets. Co-occurrence clustering excluded repertoires with fewer than 30,000 or more than 120,000 public chains, plus five with anomalous nucleotide sharing. TCRdb obtained this table from immuneACCESS and retained in-frame rearrangements with V and J assigned. These tables miss some clones; where compared with another copy, unresolved V genes account for less than half of the shortfall, and the remainder is unexplained. That table is the source of V, J and clone size, and D and trimming were worked out from the DNA. For this sample the table gives roughly 170,000 clones, of which around 84% were detected only once. About 1.3% of the sample is taken by the ten largest.

Note on this clone: The specificity of this receptor is unknown. Base qualities are not provided; no much larger clone lies one nucleotide away.

What the authors observed across the whole study: An earlier analysis of approximately 540 of the donors showed that most TCR beta V segments appeared in productive rearrangements either about 87% or about 30% of the time, which broadly matched IMGT annotations. V-gene and J-gene trimming of TCR beta chains was associated with a missense DCLRE1C variant in a later genetic analysis, and the association was replicated in an independent cohort. A group of highly shared sequence variants was considered likely to be a technical artifact of the sequencing pipeline. In a later analysis, several top co-occurrence clusters were reported to appear linked to parvovirus B19, influenza, CMV and Epstein-Barr virus. The classifier was reported to diagnose cytomegalovirus status with high specificity and sensitivity in both the original cohort and the validation cohort. The earlier analysis of nearly 600 of the donors excluded approximately 15 rarely observed V segments, including chromosome 9 orphons, because counts were too low. Most CMV-associated TCR beta chains appeared to be HLA-restricted in a later analysis, and the HLA associations seemed to be driven largely by CMV exposure. Only TCR beta chains were sequenced in this cohort, and the absence of alpha or paired-chain data limited detectable features. When HLA alleles, especially DR and DQ, strongly co-occurred, TCR associations were difficult to assign to individual alleles. In a later analysis, some 17,000 TCR beta sequences were associated with specific HLA alleles at a false discovery rate of 0.05. While some public TCRs were present in many individuals, most TCR sequences turned up only very rarely across donors. In the study, 150 to 200 TCR beta chains were listed as associated with cytomegalovirus. Because HLA typing was missing for some donors at each locus, association tests included only the typed subset. A further reported finding was that TCR beta sequences accurately predicted the HLA-A and HLA-B alleles for most subjects in the first cohort. Compared with the roughly 670-donor mean, donors in an Asian-associated ancestry cluster had fewer N-insertions in productive TCRs, according to a later genetic analysis. Three of the identified cytomegalovirus-associated TCR beta chains were confirmed in vitro to be specific for cytomegalovirus antigens. Immune exposure information for the cohort was limited to CMV serostatus. Correlated functional status among segregating V segments might reflect linkage disequilibrium, but an unknown experimental factor could not be ruled out. In a later analysis, HLA-associated TCR beta chains showed more clonal expansion and lower generation probabilities than non-associated chains that were equally common. In a later analysis, TCR association rates were found to vary across HLA loci, with the most associated TCRs seen for DRB1 alleles and the fewest for HLA-C alleles. The presence/absence analyses assumed that sequencing depth was roughly uniform across donors, and that assumption may not be true. The 87-base-pair reads could not distinguish some IMGT-functional V segments, including TRBV6-2 and TRBV6-3, so those segments were excluded. The authors suggested that the approach could potentially be generalized to other disease states and immunological phenotypes.

The sample was PBMCs. This TCR was recovered from a girl aged 2-10 years in good health and CMV-seropositive. Recombination connected TRBV7-8 to TRBJ2-1, with 10 bases matching TRBD2. The nucleotides are TGTGCCAGTAGGGAGAGCGGGGGGGCCTTTGCTGAGCAGTTCTTC. Protein translation: CASRESGGAFAEQFF.